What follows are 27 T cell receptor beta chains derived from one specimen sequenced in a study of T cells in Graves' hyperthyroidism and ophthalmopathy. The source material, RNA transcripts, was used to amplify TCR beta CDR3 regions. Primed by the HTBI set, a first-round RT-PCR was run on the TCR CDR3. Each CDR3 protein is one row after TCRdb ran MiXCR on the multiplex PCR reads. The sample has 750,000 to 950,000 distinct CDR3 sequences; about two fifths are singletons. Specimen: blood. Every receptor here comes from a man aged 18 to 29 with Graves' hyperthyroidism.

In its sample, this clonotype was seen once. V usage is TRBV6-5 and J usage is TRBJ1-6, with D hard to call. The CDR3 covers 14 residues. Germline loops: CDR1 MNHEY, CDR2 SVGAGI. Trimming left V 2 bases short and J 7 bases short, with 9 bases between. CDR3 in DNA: TGTGCCAGCAGTTACGCTACGAGGAATTCACCCCTCCACTTT. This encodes CASSYATRNSPLHF.

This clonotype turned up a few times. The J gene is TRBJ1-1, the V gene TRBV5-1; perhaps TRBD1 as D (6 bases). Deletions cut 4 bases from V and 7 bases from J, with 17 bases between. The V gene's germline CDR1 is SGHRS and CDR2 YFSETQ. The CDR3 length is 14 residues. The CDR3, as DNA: TGCGCCAGCAGCAGTGGACAGATTGACGGTGAAGCTTTCTTT. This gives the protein CASSSGQIDGEAFF.

The chain's CDR3 is CSAEEGVNTEAFF. The CDR3 region has the DNA TGCAGTGCGGAGGAGGGCGTGAACACTGAAGCTTTCTTT. The genes are TRBV20-1 and TRBJ1-1; D is ambiguous. The V gene's germline CDR1 is DFQATT and CDR2 SNEGSKA (reference sequence). Trimming removed 6 bases from V and 0 bases from J, with 11 bases in between. The CDR3 has 13 amino acids.

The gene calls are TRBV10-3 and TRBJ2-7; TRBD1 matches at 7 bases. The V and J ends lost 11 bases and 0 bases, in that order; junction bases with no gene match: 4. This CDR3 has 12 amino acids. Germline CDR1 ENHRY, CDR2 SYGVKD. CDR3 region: CALGDSSYEQYF. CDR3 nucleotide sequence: TGTGCCCTCGGGGACAGCTCCTACGAGCAGTACTTC.

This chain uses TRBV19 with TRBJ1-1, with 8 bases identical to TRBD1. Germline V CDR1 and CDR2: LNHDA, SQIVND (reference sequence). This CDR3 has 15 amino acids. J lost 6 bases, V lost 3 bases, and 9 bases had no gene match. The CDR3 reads CASSMSFWTGSEAFF. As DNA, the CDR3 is TGTGCCAGTAGTATGAGTTTTTGGACAGGGTCTGAAGCTTTCTTT.

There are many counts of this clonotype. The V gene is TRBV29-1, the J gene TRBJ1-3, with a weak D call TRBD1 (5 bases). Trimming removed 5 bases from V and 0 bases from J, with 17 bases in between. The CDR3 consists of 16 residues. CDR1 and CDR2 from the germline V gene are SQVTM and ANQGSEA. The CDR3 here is CSVPDDSGTSGNTIYF. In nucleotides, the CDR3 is TGCAGCGTTCCCGATGACTCCGGGACCTCTGGAAACACCATATATTTT.

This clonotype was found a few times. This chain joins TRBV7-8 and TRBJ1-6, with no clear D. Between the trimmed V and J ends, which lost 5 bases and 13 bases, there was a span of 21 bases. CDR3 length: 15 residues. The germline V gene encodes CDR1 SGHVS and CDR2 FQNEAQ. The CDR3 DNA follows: TGTGCCAGCAGCCAAGAGTACACCCTAACTATCCCCCTCCACTTT. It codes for CASSQEYTLTIPLHF.

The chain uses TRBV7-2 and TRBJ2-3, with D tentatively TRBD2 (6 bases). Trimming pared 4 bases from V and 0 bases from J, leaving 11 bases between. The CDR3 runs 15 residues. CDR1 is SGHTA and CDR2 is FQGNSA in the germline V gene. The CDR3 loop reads CASSYQSGSTDTQYF. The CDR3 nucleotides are TGTGCCAGCAGCTACCAGAGCGGGAGCACAGATACGCAGTATTTT.

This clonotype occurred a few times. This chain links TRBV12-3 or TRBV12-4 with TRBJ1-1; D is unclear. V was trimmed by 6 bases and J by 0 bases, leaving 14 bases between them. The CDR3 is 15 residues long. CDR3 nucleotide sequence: TGTGCCAGCAGGCTTCGTATCGCAATGAACACTGAAGCTTTCTTT. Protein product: CASRLRIAMNTEAFF.

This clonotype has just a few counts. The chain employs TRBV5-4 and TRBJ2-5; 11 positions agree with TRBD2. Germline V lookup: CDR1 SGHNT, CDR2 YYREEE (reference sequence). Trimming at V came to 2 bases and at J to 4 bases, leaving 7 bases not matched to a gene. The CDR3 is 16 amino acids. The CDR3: CASSLRLAGKGETQYF. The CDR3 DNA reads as TGTGCCAGCAGCTTAAGACTAGCGGGGAAAGGAGAGACCCAGTACTTC.

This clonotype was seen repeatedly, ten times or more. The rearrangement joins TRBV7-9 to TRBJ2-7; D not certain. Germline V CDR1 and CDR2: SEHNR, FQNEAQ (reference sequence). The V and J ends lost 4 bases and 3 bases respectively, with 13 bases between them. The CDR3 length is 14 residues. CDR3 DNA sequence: TGTGCCAGCAGCTCCGGGCAGTTTCGCTACGAGCAGTACTTC. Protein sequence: CASSSGQFRYEQYF.

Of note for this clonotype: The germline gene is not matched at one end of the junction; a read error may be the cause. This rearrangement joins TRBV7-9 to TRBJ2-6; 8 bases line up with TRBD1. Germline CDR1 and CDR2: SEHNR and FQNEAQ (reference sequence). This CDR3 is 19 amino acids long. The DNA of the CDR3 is TGTGCCGGCAGCCATGCCCCGGGACAGGCCGACTCTGGGGCCAACGTCCTGACTTTC. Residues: CAGSHAPGQADSGANVLTF.

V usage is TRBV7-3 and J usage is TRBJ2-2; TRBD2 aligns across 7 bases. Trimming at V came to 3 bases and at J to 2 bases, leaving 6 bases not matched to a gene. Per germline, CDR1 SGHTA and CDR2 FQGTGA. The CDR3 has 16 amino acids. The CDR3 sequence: CASSLFGTTNTGELFF. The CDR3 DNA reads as TGTGCCAGCAGCTTGTTCGGGACTACAAACACCGGGGAGCTGTTTTTT.

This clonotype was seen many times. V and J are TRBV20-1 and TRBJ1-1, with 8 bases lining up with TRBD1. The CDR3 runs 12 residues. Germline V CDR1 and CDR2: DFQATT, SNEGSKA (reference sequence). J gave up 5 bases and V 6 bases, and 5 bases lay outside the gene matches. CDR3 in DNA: TGCAGTGCCGTGGACAGGGAAACTGAAGCTTTCTTT. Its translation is CSAVDRETEAFF.

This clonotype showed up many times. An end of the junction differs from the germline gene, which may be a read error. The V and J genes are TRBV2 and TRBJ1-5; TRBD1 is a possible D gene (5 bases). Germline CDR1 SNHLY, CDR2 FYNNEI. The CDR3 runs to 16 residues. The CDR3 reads CASSEGLGDRNQPQHF. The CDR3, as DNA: TGTGCCAGCAGCGAAGGGTTAGGGGATCGCAATCAGCCCCAGCATTTT.

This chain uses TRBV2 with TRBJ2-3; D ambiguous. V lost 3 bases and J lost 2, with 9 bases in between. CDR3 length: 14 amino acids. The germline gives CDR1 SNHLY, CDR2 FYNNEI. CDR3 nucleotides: TGTGCCAGCAGTGATAGGACCGACACAGATACGCAGTATTTT. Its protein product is CASSDRTDTDTQYF.

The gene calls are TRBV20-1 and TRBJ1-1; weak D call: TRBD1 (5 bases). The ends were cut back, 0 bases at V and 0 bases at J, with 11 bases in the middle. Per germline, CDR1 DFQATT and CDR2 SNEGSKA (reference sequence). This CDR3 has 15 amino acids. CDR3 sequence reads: CSARDGRGLNTEAFF. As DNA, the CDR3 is TGCAGTGCTAGAGATGGTAGGGGTCTGAACACTGAAGCTTTCTTT.

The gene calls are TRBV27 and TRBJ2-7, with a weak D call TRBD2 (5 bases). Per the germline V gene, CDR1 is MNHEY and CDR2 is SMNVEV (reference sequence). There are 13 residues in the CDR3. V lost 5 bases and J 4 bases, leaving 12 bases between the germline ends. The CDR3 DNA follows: TGTGCCAGCAGTCTGGAGGTAATATACGAGCAGTACTTC. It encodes CASSLEVIYEQYF.

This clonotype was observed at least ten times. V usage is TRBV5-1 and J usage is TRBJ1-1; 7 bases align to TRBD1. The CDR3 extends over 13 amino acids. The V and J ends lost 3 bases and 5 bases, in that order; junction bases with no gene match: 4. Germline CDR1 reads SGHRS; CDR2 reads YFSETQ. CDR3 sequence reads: CASSYRGDTEAFF. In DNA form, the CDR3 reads TGCGCCAGCAGCTACAGGGGTGATACTGAAGCTTTCTTT. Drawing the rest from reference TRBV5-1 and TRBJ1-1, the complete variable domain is KAGVTQTPRYLIKTRGQQVTLSCSPISGHRSVSWYQQTPGQGLQFLFEYFSETQRNKGNFPGRFSGRQFSNSRSEMNVSTLELGDSALYLCASSYRGDTEAFFGQGTRLTVV.

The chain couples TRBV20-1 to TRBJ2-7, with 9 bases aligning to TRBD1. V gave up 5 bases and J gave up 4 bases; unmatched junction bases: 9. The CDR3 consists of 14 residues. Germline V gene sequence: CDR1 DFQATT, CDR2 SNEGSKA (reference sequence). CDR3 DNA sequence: TGCAGTGCTTCGGACAGGGGCGAGCCATACGAGCAGTACTTC. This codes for CSASDRGEPYEQYF.

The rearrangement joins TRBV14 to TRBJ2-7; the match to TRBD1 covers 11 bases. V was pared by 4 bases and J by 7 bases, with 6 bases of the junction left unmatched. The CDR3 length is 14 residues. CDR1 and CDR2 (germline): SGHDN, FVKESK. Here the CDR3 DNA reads TGTGCCAGCAGCCCGGGACAGGGGGAAAGTGAGCAGTACTTC. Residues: CASSPGQGESEQYF.

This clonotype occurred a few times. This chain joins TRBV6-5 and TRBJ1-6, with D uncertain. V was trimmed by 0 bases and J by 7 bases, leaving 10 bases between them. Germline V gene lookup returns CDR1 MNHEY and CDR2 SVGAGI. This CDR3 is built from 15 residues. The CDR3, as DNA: TGTGCCAGCAGTTACTCTGAACGGGGAAATTCACCCCTCCACTTT. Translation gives CASSYSERGNSPLHF.

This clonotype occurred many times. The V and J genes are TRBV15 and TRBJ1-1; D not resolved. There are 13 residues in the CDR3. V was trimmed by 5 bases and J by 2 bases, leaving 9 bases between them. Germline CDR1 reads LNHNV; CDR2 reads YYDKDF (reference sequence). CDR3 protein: CATSLRRNTEAFF. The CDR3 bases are TGTGCCACCAGCCTCCGAAGAAACACTGAAGCTTTCTTT.

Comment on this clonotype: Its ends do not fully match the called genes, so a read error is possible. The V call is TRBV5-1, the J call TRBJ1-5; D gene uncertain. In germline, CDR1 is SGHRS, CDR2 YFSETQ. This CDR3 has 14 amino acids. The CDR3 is CANSLKAVNQPQHF. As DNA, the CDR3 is TGCGCCAACAGCTTGAAGGCAGTCAATCAGCCCCAGCATTTT.

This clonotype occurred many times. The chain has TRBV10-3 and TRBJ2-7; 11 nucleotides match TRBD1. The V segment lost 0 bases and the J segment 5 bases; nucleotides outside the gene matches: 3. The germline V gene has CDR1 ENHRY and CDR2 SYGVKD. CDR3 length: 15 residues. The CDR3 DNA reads TGTGCCATCAGTGAGTCGGACAGGGGGCATCACGAGCAGTACTTC. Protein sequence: CAISESDRGHHEQYF.

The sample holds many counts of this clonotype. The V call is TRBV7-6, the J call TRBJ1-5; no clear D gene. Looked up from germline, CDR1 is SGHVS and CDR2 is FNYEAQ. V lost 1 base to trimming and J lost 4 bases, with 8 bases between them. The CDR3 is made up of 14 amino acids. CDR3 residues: CASSLDGTNQPQHF. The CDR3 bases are TGTGCCAGCAGCTTAGATGGAACTAATCAGCCCCAGCATTTT.

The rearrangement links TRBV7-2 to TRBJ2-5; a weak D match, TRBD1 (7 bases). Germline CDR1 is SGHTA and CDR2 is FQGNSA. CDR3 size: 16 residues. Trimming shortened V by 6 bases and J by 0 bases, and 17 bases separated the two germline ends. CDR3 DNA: TGTGCCAGCAGGGACTTACAGGGGAGGTACCAAGAGACCCAGTACTTC. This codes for CASRDLQGRYQETQYF. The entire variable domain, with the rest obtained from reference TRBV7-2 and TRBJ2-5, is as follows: GAGVSQSPSNKVTEKGKDVELRCDPISGHTALYWYRQSLGQGLEFLIYFQGNSAPDKSGLPSDRFSAERTGGSVSTLTIQRTQQEDSAVYLCASRDLQGRYQETQYFGPGTRLLVL.